The T cell receptor (beta chain) described here comes from a study of PD-L1 blockade in urothelial cancer. Study-wide context: Analyses used blood from 3 weeks (second dose) and 6 weeks after treatment start.

Time point in this sample: peripheral blood 6 weeks after treatment start. Diagnoses among patients were locally advanced or metastatic urothelial carcinoma. Findings of the study overall: Below-median TCR clonality that was measured in pretreatment blood predicted better survival.

The germline V gene has CDR1 LGHNA and CDR2 YNFKEQ. With V trimmed by 1 base and J by 5 bases, 7 bases remained unmatched. CDR3 size: 15 residues. Synthetic templates analogous to TCR were spiked into all PCRs individually. Some clones are missing from TCRdb's copy, which holds only in-frame ones; the method was immunoSEQ multiplex PCR. The table includes more than 90,000 clones, roughly 85% detected once. This clone has just one count. Its antigen is unknown. The V and J genes are TRBV4-2 and TRBJ1-2; TRBD1 aligns across 7 bases. The receptor was derived from a man in his 70s with urothelial cancer. The sequences come from PBMCs, collected around atezolizumab (anti-PD-L1) treatment. The CDR3 DNA follows: TGTGCCAGCAGCCAAGTAGACAGGGATCGGTATGGCTACACCTTC. This codes for CASSQVDRDRYGYTF.